These 11 T cell receptor beta chains originate from one sample sequenced in a study of OX40 agonist ivuxolimab in advanced cancers. TCRdb's table, derived via immunoSEQ multiplex PCR, lists solely in-frame clones and lacks some. The repertoire consists of about 60,000 clones, with around four fifths occurring once and the leading ten covering approximately 3%. This material consisted of CD4+ or CD8+ T cells sorted from blood, taken in a trial of the OX40 agonist ivuxolimab. These receptors originate from an adult with an advanced solid tumor such as melanoma, head and neck, liver or kidney cancer.

The V call is TRBV10-2, the J call TRBJ2-2; D is perhaps TRBD1 or TRBD2 (6 bases each). V was pared by 6 bases and J by 5 bases, with 13 bases between. The CDR3 length is 14 residues. Germline V lookup: CDR1 WSHSY, CDR2 SAAADI. CDR3 sequence: CASSLQGGTGELFF. The CDR3 DNA reads TGCGCCAGCAGCTTACAAGGGGGGACCGGGGAGCTGTTTTTT.

The chain recombines TRBV19 with TRBJ2-5; D not certain. Trimming removed 9 bases at V and 2 bases at J, with 13 bases between. The V gene's germline CDR1 is LNHDA and CDR2 SQIVND (reference sequence). The CDR3 runs 13 residues. CDR3 in DNA: TGTGCCAGCGCCTCGAGGATTCAAGAGACCCAGTACTTC. Residues: CASASRIQETQYF.

The J gene is TRBJ2-1, the V gene TRBV5-4; D remains ambiguous. The ends were cut back, 4 bases at V and 1 base at J, with 12 bases in the middle. The CDR3 runs 15 residues. Germline V CDR1 and CDR2: SGHNT, YYREEE (reference sequence). The CDR3 bases are TGTGCCAGCAGCGAAGGGTCTATTTCCTACAATGAGCAGTTCTTC. This translates into CASSEGSISYNEQFF.

This chain joins TRBV7-8 and TRBJ2-2; TRBD2 matches at 7 bases. With 1 base clipped from V and 6 bases from J, the junction kept 11 bases outside the gene matches. The CDR3 extends over 17 amino acids. CDR1 SGHVS and CDR2 FQNEAQ come from the germline V gene. In nucleotides, the CDR3 is TGTGCCAGCAGCTTAGTAGGAGGGACTACACCCTCCGGGGAGCTGTTTTTT. Protein product: CASSLVGGTTPSGELFF. Combining the CDR3 with reference TRBV7-8 and TRBJ2-2 gives the whole variable domain GAGVSQSPRYKVAKRGQDVALRCDPISGHVSLFWYQQALGQGPEFLTYFQNEAQLDKSGLPSDRFFAERPEGSVSTLKIQRTQQEDSAVYLCASSLVGGTTPSGELFFGEGSRLTVL.

The CDR3 sequence: CASSQDRTVVGNTIYF. The DNA of the CDR3 is TGCGCCAGCAGCCAAGATAGGACGGTGGTGGGAAACACCATATATTTT. V usage is TRBV4-3 and J usage is TRBJ1-3; D not certain. The germline gives CDR1 LGHNA, CDR2 YSLEER. V was cut by 0 bases and J by 4 bases, with 13 bases left in between. The CDR3 loop spans 16 amino acids.

This rearrangement joins TRBV5-6 to TRBJ2-7; TRBD1 matches at 10 bases. Germline lookup yields CDR1 SGHDT and CDR2 YYEEEE. V trimming: 1 base; J trimming: 3 bases; junction bases outside the gene matches: 13. The CDR3 contains 18 residues. The CDR3 here is CASSLMTGGGDGRYEQYF. CDR3 in DNA: TGTGCCAGCAGCTTGATGACAGGGGGCGGGGATGGACGCTACGAGCAGTACTTC.

This chain uses TRBV4-3 with TRBJ2-7, with 9 bases fitting TRBD2. The germline V gene encodes CDR1 LGHNA and CDR2 YSLEER. V was pared by 1 base and J by 1 base, with 2 bases of the junction left unmatched. The CDR3 totals 15 residues. Here the CDR3 reads CASSQGSGGSYEQYF. The CDR3 region has the DNA TGCGCCAGCAGCCAAGGTAGCGGGGGATCCTACGAGCAGTACTTC.

The chain links TRBV7-2 to TRBJ2-3; D unclear. Germline V gene lookup returns CDR1 SGHTA and CDR2 FQGNSA. CDR3 length equals 14 residues. V lost 3 bases and J lost 2, with 9 bases in between. The CDR3 region has the DNA TGTGCCAGCAGCTTGGGCGGAACCACAGATACGCAGTATTTT. Its protein product is CASSLGGTTDTQYF.

The rearrangement links TRBV19 to TRBJ1-3; TRBD1 matches 7 bases. Trimming cost V 3 bases and J 0 bases; bases outside gene matches: 2. CDR1 and CDR2 from the germline V gene are LNHDA and SQIVND (reference sequence). This CDR3 spans 15 amino acids. For the CDR3, the DNA is TGTGCCAGTAGTATTTCAGGGGGCTCTGGAAACACCATATATTTT. Translation: CASSISGGSGNTIYF.

The rearrangement links TRBV6-5 to TRBJ1-2; tentatively, D is TRBD1 (6 bases). Trimming removed 0 bases at V and 6 bases at J, with 8 bases between. The CDR3 totals 13 residues. CDR1 MNHEY and CDR2 SVGAGI come from the germline V gene. This CDR3 reads CASSYSGANGYTF. CDR3 coding DNA: TGTGCCAGCAGTTACTCGGGGGCTAATGGCTACACCTTC.

This clone was counted once. The chain uses TRBV6-1 and TRBJ2-1; TRBD2 might be the D (5 bases). From germline, CDR1 is MNHNS and CDR2 SASEGT. Deletions cut 1 base from V and 4 bases from J, with 14 bases between. CDR3 length: 16 residues. The CDR3 reads CASSEVRGIFYNEQFF. CDR3 nucleotide sequence: TGTGCCAGCAGTGAAGTGAGAGGGATCTTTTACAATGAGCAGTTCTTC.